Described below is a single T cell receptor beta chain sequence and its context. The germline V gene has CDR1 SGHRS and CDR2 YFSETQ. V was trimmed by 8 bases and J by 5 bases, leaving 20 bases between them. The CDR3 totals 14 residues. Methods used by the authors: It was from reference gene primer amplification that nucleated cell counts were estimated. The table came from immunoSEQ multiplex PCR; TCRdb's copy has only in-frame clones and leaves some out. Clonal size and the V and J genes are those of that table, whereas D and trimming came from the DNA. Here the sample spans some 58,000 clones, 83% being singletons. This sample stems from a study of blood T cell repertoires in COVID-19. Overall study context: Researchers got acute and convalescent COVID-19 samples from the United States, Italy and Spain. PBMCs, B-cell-depleted T cells, or T cells were the source of the cDNA or gDNA that made up the material.

Seattle patients were enrolled while actively infected and followed longitudinally. The receptor's source is a man aged 45-60 years with COVID-19, enrolled during active disease. The sample was peripheral blood. The chain uses TRBV5-1 and TRBJ2-7, with a weak D call TRBD2 (6 bases). Here the CDR3 DNA reads TGCGCCAGTACCCTTCCGGGGAGGTTCGACGAGCAGTACTTC. It translates to CASTLPGRFDEQYF.